The 24 T cell receptor beta chains presented below share a single source sample, sequenced in a study of cytomegalovirus exposure and HLA in healthy donors. PCR used 60 Vbeta primers and 13 Jbeta primers. TCRdb's table, derived via immunoSEQ multiplex PCR, lists solely in-frame clones and lacks some. Of 150,000 or so clones listed, roughly 74% are singletons. Sequenced sample: PBMCs. These receptors originate from a man aged 18 to 30 in good health and CMV-seronegative.

The sample holds a few counts of this clone. The CDR3 protein is CASSLDPGLRGYTF. The CDR3 DNA sequence: TGTGCCAGCAGTTTAGATCCAGGGTTAAGGGGCTACACCTTC. The chain links TRBV27 to TRBJ1-2, with D perhaps matching TRBD1 (5 bases). Trimming shortened V by 2 bases and J by 8 bases, and 15 bases separated the two germline ends. Germline V CDR1 and CDR2: MNHEY, SMNVEV (reference sequence). The CDR3 has 14 residues.

This clone was seen only a few times. The genes are TRBV6-5 and TRBJ1-1; D not resolved. V lost 0 bases and J lost 7, with 9 bases in between. The CDR3 covers 13 residues. The germline V gene encodes CDR1 MNHEY and CDR2 SVGAGI. CDR3: CASSYSIRDEAFF. The CDR3 DNA sequence: TGTGCCAGCAGTTACTCAATCCGGGATGAAGCTTTCTTT.

This chain connects TRBV2 to TRBJ1-5; a possible D gene is TRBD1 (6 bases). The CDR3 is 14 residues long. V shed 2 bases and J shed 7 bases, with 12 bases lying between them. CDR1 is SNHLY and CDR2 is FYNNEI in the germline V gene. As DNA, the CDR3 is TGTGCCAGCAGTGAACGGACAGCCGAGCAGCCCCAGCATTTT. Residues: CASSERTAEQPQHF.

V is TRBV6-1 and J is TRBJ1-5, with D perhaps matching TRBD1 (5 bases). Trimming took 6 bases from V and 4 from J, leaving 10 bases between them. The length of the CDR3 is 13 residues. Germline values: CDR1 MNHNS, CDR2 SASEGT. The CDR3, as DNA: TGTGCCAGCAGGCGACAGCCAAATCAGCCCCAGCATTTT. Its protein is CASRRQPNQPQHF.

The chain has TRBV5-1 and TRBJ2-7; 7 nucleotides align to TRBD1. The germline V gene has CDR1 SGHRS and CDR2 YFSETQ. J lost 1 base, V lost 4 bases, and 5 bases had no gene match. The CDR3 runs 14 residues. CDR3 DNA sequence: TGCGCCAGCAGCCCAACGACAGGGTCCTACGAGCAGTACTTC. It is translated as CASSPTTGSYEQYF.

The chain recombines TRBV9 with TRBJ1-1; 10 bases map to TRBD1. Trimming took 5 bases from V and 3 from J; bases not matched to a gene: 4. Germline V gives CDR1 SGDLS, CDR2 YYNGEE. CDR3 length: 14 residues. Written as DNA, the CDR3 is TGTGCCAGCAGTGTGACAGGGGGCTACACTGAAGCTTTCTTT. The encoded protein is CASSVTGGYTEAFF.

The chain couples TRBV20-1 to TRBJ2-1; no definite D call. V dropped 6 bases and J dropped 7 bases, with 10 bases sitting between them. The CDR3 is made up of 11 amino acids. The germline V gene has CDR1 DFQATT and CDR2 SNEGSKA (reference sequence). The CDR3 spells CSAVRRNEQFF. CDR3 DNA sequence: TGCAGTGCGGTGCGCCGGAATGAGCAGTTCTTC.

This sequence joins TRBV18 and TRBJ2-1; 10 bases are a match to TRBD2. The germline V gene encodes CDR1 KGHSH and CDR2 LQKENI. CDR3 length equals 16 residues. Trimming cost V 3 bases and J 5 bases; bases outside gene matches: 7. In DNA form, the CDR3 reads TGTGCCAGCTCACCGCAGGAGCGGGGGGGCAACAATGAGCAGTTCTTC. Protein product: CASSPQERGGNNEQFF.

The genes are TRBV29-1 and TRBJ1-2, with D hard to call. V was trimmed by 8 bases and J by 2 bases, leaving 18 bases between them. The CDR3 sequence is 14 residues long. Germline V gene data show CDR1 as SQVTM and CDR2 as ANQGSEA. The CDR3 nucleotides are TGCAGCTCAACCGAAGCCTCCCAAAACTATGGCTACACCTTC. Protein product: CSSTEASQNYGYTF.

The CDR3 DNA reads as TGTGCCAGCAGTATAGGGGACAGCCTCTATGGCTACACCTTC. This codes for CASSIGDSLYGYTF. The chain uses TRBV28 and TRBJ1-2; 7 nucleotides match TRBD1. Trimming took 5 bases from V and 4 from J; bases not matched to a gene: 7. The CDR3 loop spans 14 amino acids. The germline V gene has CDR1 MDHEN and CDR2 SYDVKM.

This chain joins TRBV5-6 and TRBJ2-7; 7 bases agree with TRBD1. This CDR3 contains 18 residues. Looked up from germline, CDR1 is SGHDT and CDR2 is YYEEEE. The trim removed 4 bases at V and 3 bases at J, leaving 19 bases unmatched. In DNA, the CDR3 is TGTGCCAGCAGCCTCGGGCTGGACAGGTCCCCAAGAATCTACGAGCAGTACTTC. This translates into CASSLGLDRSPRIYEQYF.

Only a few counts were recorded for this clone. The V gene is TRBV5-1, the J gene TRBJ2-3; D remains unclear. The germline V gene has CDR1 SGHRS and CDR2 YFSETQ. Trimming removed 2 bases from V and 0 bases from J, with 10 bases in between. This CDR3 region has 15 residues. CDR3 DNA: TGCGCCAGCAGCTTCCAAGCTCCTAGCACAGATACGCAGTATTTT. The encoded protein is CASSFQAPSTDTQYF.

This chain joins TRBV7-8 and TRBJ1-6; TRBD1 is a possible D gene (5 bases). V lost 2 bases and J 7 bases, leaving 9 bases between the germline ends. Germline assignment: CDR1 SGHVS and CDR2 FQNEAQ. This CDR3 is built from 14 residues. This chain's CDR3 is CASSLSQGNSPLHF. The CDR3 DNA reads as TGTGCCAGCAGCTTAAGCCAGGGAAATTCACCCCTCCACTTT.

V is TRBV27 and J is TRBJ1-5, with unresolved D. The V end lost 5 bases, the J end lost 8 bases, and 16 bases lay between the germline ends. The germline CDR1 and CDR2 sequences are MNHEY and SMNVEV (reference sequence). The CDR3 extends over 14 amino acids. As DNA, the CDR3 is TGTGCCAGCAGTCTCCTGGGCCGGGGTGAGCCCCAGCATTTT. This sequence encodes CASSLLGRGEPQHF.

The chain combines TRBV7-9 with TRBJ1-1, with TRBD1 identical over 8 bases. With 5 bases clipped from V and 1 base from J, the junction kept 9 bases outside the gene matches. The germline CDR1 and CDR2 sequences are SEHNR and FQNEAQ (reference sequence). This CDR3 contains 16 residues. CDR3 residues: CASSPRPGTGNTEAFF. The CDR3 DNA sequence: TGTGCCAGCAGCCCAAGACCCGGGACAGGGAACACTGAAGCTTTCTTT.

J is TRBJ1-2 and V is TRBV2, with TRBD1 identical over 9 bases. V lost 4 bases, J lost 5 bases, and 2 bases stayed unmatched. Germline CDR1 SNHLY, CDR2 FYNNEI. The CDR3 is 13 amino acids. The CDR3 loop reads CASSVGQGYGYTF. As DNA, the CDR3 is TGTGCCAGCAGTGTGGGACAGGGATATGGCTACACCTTC.

The chain combines TRBV7-6 with TRBJ1-3; 8 bases align to TRBD1. The V and J ends lost 3 bases and 0 bases, in that order; junction bases with no gene match: 4. Germline assignment: CDR1 SGHVS and CDR2 FNYEAQ. The CDR3 has 16 amino acids. Written as DNA, the CDR3 is TGTGCCAGCAGCTTGTGGGACAGGAGCTCTGGAAACACCATATATTTT. Residues: CASSLWDRSSGNTIYF.

The chain recombines TRBV6-4 with TRBJ1-2; D perhaps matches TRBD1 (5 bases). There are 14 residues in the CDR3. V was pared by 0 bases and J by 4 bases, with 9 bases between. Per germline, CDR1 MRHNA and CDR2 SNTAGT. CDR3 DNA: TGTGCCAGCAGTGACTCGACAGAATCCTATGGCTACACCTTC. This codes for CASSDSTESYGYTF.

The chain has TRBV7-6 and TRBJ1-2, with 10 bases fitting TRBD1. V was clipped by 2 bases and J by 4 bases; unmatched bases: 10. From germline, CDR1 is SGHVS and CDR2 FNYEAQ. This CDR3 spans 17 amino acids. The CDR3 coding sequence is TGTGCCAGCAGCTTATGGGGGCCGGGACAGGGGTTCTATGGCTACACCTTC. This gives the protein CASSLWGPGQGFYGYTF.

This clone was observed once. The chain carries TRBV7-9 and TRBJ2-7, with D possibly TRBD1 on 6 matching bases. Germline V gives CDR1 SEHNR, CDR2 FQNEAQ (reference sequence). V was pared by 4 bases and J by 2 bases, with 12 bases between. The CDR3 is made up of 14 amino acids. This CDR3 is CASSSEDRTYEQYF. In nucleotides, the CDR3 is TGTGCCAGCAGCTCAGAAGACAGGACCTACGAGCAGTACTTC.

This rearrangement joins TRBV6-1 to TRBJ1-6; TRBD1 matches at 8 bases. The J segment lost 4 bases and the V segment lost 5 bases, leaving 4 bases of the junction unmatched. Looked up from germline, CDR1 is MNHNS and CDR2 is SASEGT. The CDR3 has 15 residues. CDR3 amino acids: CASSQNRGYNSPLHF. CDR3 nucleotides: TGTGCCAGCAGTCAGAACAGGGGGTATAATTCACCCCTCCACTTT.

This rearrangement joins TRBV11-2 to TRBJ1-6; D is uncertain. The CDR3 contains 15 residues. Germline loops: CDR1 SGHAT, CDR2 FQNNGV. The V end lost 9 bases, the J end lost 0 bases, and 12 bases lay between the germline ends. DNA of the CDR3: TGTGCCAGTAGGGCCGGGAGCTCCTATAATTCACCCCTCCACTTT. This encodes CASRAGSSYNSPLHF.

A few counts support this clone. The genes are TRBV5-6 and TRBJ1-1; 8 nucleotides align to TRBD1. Trimming removed 0 bases from V and 4 bases from J; junction bases left unmatched: 11. CDR1 and CDR2 from the germline V gene are SGHDT and YYEEEE. The CDR3 totals 17 residues. The CDR3 region has the DNA TGTGCCAGCAGCTTGGTGGGACAGGTCGATCGGGGCACTGAAGCTTTCTTT. Protein: CASSLVGQVDRGTEAFF.

Concerning this clone: A read error may account for a junction end that differs from germline. The V call is TRBV19, the J call TRBJ2-4; D is perhaps TRBD1 (5 bases). Germline V gives CDR1 LNHDA, CDR2 SQIVND (reference sequence). The CDR3 extends over 14 amino acids. For the CDR3, the DNA is TGTGCCAGTAGAGACAGCGTAGCCAAAAACAGTCAGTACTTC. It is translated as CASRDSVAKNSQYF.